This T cell receptor beta chain was retrieved from a study of cytomegalovirus exposure and HLA in healthy donors. Study information: Roughly 180 million T cells yielded some 120 million unique TCR beta sequences in earlier analysis. Findings and caveats of the study: The sole available immune exposure information was CMV serostatus. A further, later analysis showed that HLA-associated TCR beta chains (compared with equally common others) were more clonally expanded. Later genetic work tied a missense DCLRE1C variant to beta-chain V and J trimming.

As for this clone: Its specificity is not known.

PCR primers comprised 60 Vbeta and 13 Jbeta primers. Generated by immunoSEQ multiplex PCR, the TCRdb table keeps only in-frame clones and is missing some. The data show about 120,000 clones, around three quarters seen once. Germline V gene lookup returns CDR1 MGHRA and CDR2 YSYEKL. Trimming left V 4 bases short and J 5 bases short, with 17 bases between. The CDR3 runs 15 residues. The TCR comes from a middle-aged man in good health and CMV-seropositive. What was sequenced was PBMCs. The chain links TRBV4-1 to TRBJ2-5; possible D gene TRBD1, 6 bases. The CDR3: CASSLVGAQGETQYF. In DNA form, the CDR3 reads TGCGCCAGCAGCCTAGTGGGGGCCCAGGGGGAGACCCAGTACTTC.